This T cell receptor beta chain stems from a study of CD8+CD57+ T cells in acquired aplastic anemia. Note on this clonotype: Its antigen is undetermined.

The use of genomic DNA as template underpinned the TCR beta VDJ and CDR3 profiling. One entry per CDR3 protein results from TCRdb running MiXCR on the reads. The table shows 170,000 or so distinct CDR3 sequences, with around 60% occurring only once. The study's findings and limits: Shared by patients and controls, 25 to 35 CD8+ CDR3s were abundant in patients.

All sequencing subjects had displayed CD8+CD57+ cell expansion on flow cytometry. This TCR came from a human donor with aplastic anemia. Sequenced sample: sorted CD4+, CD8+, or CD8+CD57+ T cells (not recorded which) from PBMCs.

As DNA, the CDR3 is TGTGCCAGCAGTTACTCACCTTTCCTAGTGGGGTCACCCCTCCACTTT. It yields the protein CASSYSPFLVGSPLHF. The chain recombines TRBV6-5 with TRBJ1-6; D ambiguous. V gave up 0 bases and J gave up 10 bases, with 16 bases separating them. The CDR3 loop spans 16 amino acids. The germline V gene has CDR1 MNHEY and CDR2 SVGAGI.